This record concerns one TCR beta chain sequence. Its antigen remains unidentified. The data were obtained in a study of cytomegalovirus exposure and HLA in healthy donors. General study points: Most of the CMV-associated TCR beta chains (in a later analysis) appeared to be HLA-restricted.

With 4 bases removed from V and 8 bases from J, the gap between germline ends came to 9 bases. The CDR3 sequence is 11 residues long. Germline V gene sequence: CDR1 SQVTM, CDR2 ANQGSEA. PCR primers comprised 60 Vbeta and 13 Jbeta primers. TCRdb's copy holds only in-frame clones and misses some; the assay was immunoSEQ multiplex PCR. Found here are roughly 150,000 clones, about 70% of them singletons; the top ten hold 10%. Sequenced input: PBMCs. This TCR was sampled from a young man in good health and CMV-seropositive. The chain couples TRBV29-1 to TRBJ2-1; D remains unclear. The CDR3 region is CSVVGFDEQFF. DNA of the CDR3: TGCAGCGTTGTCGGTTTCGATGAGCAGTTCTTC.